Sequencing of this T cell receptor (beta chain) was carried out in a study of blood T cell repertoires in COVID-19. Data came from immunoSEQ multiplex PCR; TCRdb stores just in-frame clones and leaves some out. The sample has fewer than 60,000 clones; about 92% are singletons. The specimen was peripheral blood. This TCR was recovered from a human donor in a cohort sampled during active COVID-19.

CDR3 nucleotide sequence: TGCGCCAGCACCCCTCTCAGCTCTGGGGCCAACGTCCTGACTTTC. Amino acid sequence: CASTPLSSGANVLTF. The rearrangement joins TRBV5-1 to TRBJ2-6; D call uncertain. The CDR3 extends over 15 amino acids. The V end was cut by 6 bases, the J end by 0 bases, with 10 bases between. Germline lookup yields CDR1 SGHRS and CDR2 YFSETQ. The variable domain in full, with the rest retrieved from reference TRBV5-1 and TRBJ2-6, is KAGVTQTPRYLIKTRGQQVTLSCSPISGHRSVSWYQQTPGQGLQFLFEYFSETQRNKGNFPGRFSGRQFSNSRSEMNVSTLELGDSALYLCASTPLSSGANVLTFGAGSRLTVL.